This TCR beta chain was sequenced in a study of cytotoxic CD8 clonotypes in ibrutinib-treated CLL. Study at large: Samples had a mean of approximately 260,000 productive templates and 90,000 or so productive rearrangements. Study findings and constraints: Sampling times (in sustained-remission versus progressing patients) were not the same.

This clone is medium-sized (0.01 to 0.1%) within its sample. Its antigen remains unknown. The repertoire was sequenced with immunoSEQ multiplex PCR; TCRdb's copy has only in-frame clones and lacks some. The sample contains 28,000 or so clones, roughly 60% of which appear only once. V lost 2 bases and J 7 bases, leaving 16 bases between the germline ends. Germline V gene data show CDR1 as SGHTS and CDR2 as YDEGEE. The CDR3 is 14 amino acids. This receptor was taken from a human donor with chronic lymphocytic leukemia. This sample comprised PBMCs, obtained before ibrutinib treatment. The V call is TRBV5-8, the J call TRBJ2-7; the D gene is possibly TRBD2 (6 bases). The CDR3 coding sequence is TGTGCCAGCAGCTTTCGGTCAGGGACTGGGGAGCAGTACTTC. Protein: CASSFRSGTGEQYF. The variable domain in full, completed from reference TRBV5-8 and TRBJ2-7, reads EAGVTQSPTHLIKTRGQQATLRCSPISGHTSVYWYQQALGLGLQFLLWYDEGEERNRGNFPPRFSGRQFPNYSSELNVNALELEDSALYLCASSFRSGTGEQYFGPGTRLTVT.